This entry lists 13 T cell receptor beta chains sequenced from one sample in a study of a mutant IDH1 vaccine in newly diagnosed glioma. What these receptors recognize is not known. Profiling relied on immunoSEQ multiplex PCR, and the TCRdb table lists in-frame clones only, not all of them. The sample has around 53,000 clones; approximately 84% are singletons. Noted time point: week 47, end of study. Doses comprised 300 ug of mutant IDH1 20-mer peptide each, plus topical imiquimod. The input for sequencing was PBMCs, taken from a glioma patient whose treatment included an IDH1 peptide vaccine. All receptors derive from a woman under 40 with glioma. Some clones in this sample may be carry-over from other donors' samples.

The chain is built from TRBV2 and TRBJ1-4; D is unresolved. Germline lookup yields CDR1 SNHLY and CDR2 FYNNEI. Deletions cut 7 bases from V and 12 bases from J, with 12 bases between. This CDR3 contains 11 residues. This CDR3 reads CASTPRSELFF. For the CDR3, the DNA is TGTGCCAGCACCCCAAGGTCTGAACTGTTTTTT.

The CDR3 nucleotides read TGTGCCAGCAGCTTTTACCGGGTGGCGAACACTGAAGCTTTCTTT. It codes for CASSFYRVANTEAFF. The chain links TRBV7-9 to TRBJ1-1; D unresolved. Germline CDR1 reads SEHNR; CDR2 reads FQNEAQ (reference sequence). The CDR3 has 15 amino acids. With 3 bases removed from V and 1 base from J, the gap between germline ends came to 12 bases.

The J gene is TRBJ1-5, the V gene TRBV7-9; no reliable D call. Germline assignment: CDR1 SEHNR and CDR2 FQNEAQ (reference sequence). The V and J ends lost 1 base and 1 base respectively, with 8 bases between them. The CDR3 sequence is 15 residues long. This CDR3 is CASSLGGRSNQPQHF. CDR3 sequence (DNA): TGTGCCAGCAGCTTAGGGGGTCGCAGCAATCAGCCCCAGCATTTT.

V and J are TRBV5-1 and TRBJ1-1, with D possibly being TRBD1 (6 bases). V was pared by 0 bases and J by 1 base, with 7 bases between. The CDR3 has 14 amino acids. CDR1 is SGHRS and CDR2 is YFSETQ in the germline V gene. The CDR3 reads CASSLGTANTEAFF. The CDR3 bases are TGCGCCAGCAGCTTGGGGACAGCGAACACTGAAGCTTTCTTT.

The V gene is TRBV7-9, the J gene TRBJ2-5; unclear D gene. Germline lookup yields CDR1 SEHNR and CDR2 FQNEAQ (reference sequence). The CDR3 has 13 residues. The ends were cut back, 3 bases at V and 5 bases at J, with 10 bases in the middle. CDR3 in amino acids: CASSFTGGETQYF. In nucleotides, the CDR3 is TGTGCCAGCAGCTTTACGGGTGGCGAGACCCAGTACTTC.

The CDR3 protein is CASSSGLATYNEQFF. The CDR3 DNA reads TGTGCCAGCAGCTCGGGACTAGCGACCTACAATGAGCAGTTCTTC. This chain joins TRBV6-5 and TRBJ2-1; TRBD2 matches 10 bases. V trimming: 6 bases; J trimming: 2 bases; junction bases outside the gene matches: 4. The CDR3 loop spans 15 amino acids. CDR1 and CDR2 (germline): MNHEY, SVGAGI.

The chain links TRBV5-1 to TRBJ2-1, with 7 positions matching TRBD1. The CDR3 has 14 residues. Germline loops: CDR1 SGHRS, CDR2 YFSETQ. Trimming at V came to 3 bases and at J to 3 bases, leaving 3 bases not matched to a gene. In DNA, the CDR3 is TGCGCCAGCAGCTCCCGGGACAGCTACAATGAGCAGTTCTTC. Its protein product is CASSSRDSYNEQFF.

V gene TRBV27 combines with J gene TRBJ1-5; 7 bases align to TRBD1. Losses at the gene ends were 1 base for V and 4 bases for J; bases not matched to a gene: 10. CDR3 size: 17 residues. The germline CDR1 and CDR2 sequences are MNHEY and SMNVEV (reference sequence). CDR3 sequence: CASSLFMGQGGNQPQHF. The CDR3 DNA reads TGTGCCAGCAGTTTATTTATGGGTCAGGGGGGAAATCAGCCCCAGCATTTT.

This chain uses TRBV15 with TRBJ2-7; TRBD1 aligns across 8 bases. The V gene's germline CDR1 is LNHNV and CDR2 YYDKDF (reference sequence). The J segment lost 1 base and the V segment lost 3 bases, leaving 11 bases of the junction unmatched. The length of the CDR3 is 17 residues. DNA for the CDR3: TGTGCCACCAGCAGTCACCTACAGGGGGGCGTGTCCTACGAGCAGTACTTC. Translation: CATSSHLQGGVSYEQYF.

This clone was detected only a few times. The chain joins TRBV21-1 to TRBJ1-2. TRBV21-1 has pseudogene status. CDR3 length: 12 amino acids. The DNA for the CDR3 is TGTGCCAGCGGGGAACAGCCTCATGGCTACACCTTC. Its translation: CASGEQPHGYTF.

This clone came up a few times. J is TRBJ1-2 and V is TRBV19; D gene ambiguous. Germline CDR1 is LNHDA and CDR2 is SQIVND (reference sequence). This CDR3 is built from 15 residues. Between the trimmed V and J ends, which lost 3 bases and 8 bases, there was a span of 19 bases. The CDR3 nucleotides are TGTGCCAGTAGTATCCCGACAAGGGCATTCCGAGGCTACACCTTC. Encoded protein: CASSIPTRAFRGYTF. The variable domain in full, with the rest retrieved from reference TRBV19 and TRBJ1-2, is DGGITQSPKYLFRKEGQNVTLSCEQNLNHDAMYWYRQDPGQGLRLIYYSQIVNDFQKGDIAEGYSVSREKKESFPLTVTSAQKNPTAFYLCASSIPTRAFRGYTFGSGTRLTVV.

This sequence joins TRBV6-1 and TRBJ1-2; D uncertain. CDR1 is MNHNS, CDR2 SASEGT, per germline. This CDR3 has 13 residues. Trimming pared 6 bases from V and 6 bases from J, leaving 14 bases between. CDR3 amino acids: CASRYQPPDGYTF. For the CDR3, the DNA is TGTGCCAGCAGGTACCAGCCGCCGGATGGCTACACCTTC.

This clone was picked up one time. V gene TRBV19 combines with J gene TRBJ2-2; TRBD2 agrees at 7 bases. CDR3 length equals 14 residues. J was trimmed by 6 bases and V by 5 bases; bases with no gene match: 6. Per germline, CDR1 LNHDA and CDR2 SQIVND (reference sequence). Here the CDR3 reads CASSPSSGSGELFF. As DNA, the CDR3 is TGTGCCAGTAGTCCGTCTAGCGGATCCGGGGAGCTGTTTTTT.